This TCR beta chain was retrieved from a study of siplizumab effects on memory and regulatory T cells. Method: immunoSEQ multiplex PCR; TCRdb's copy keeps in-frame clones and lacks some. In the table there are fewer than 120,000 clones, roughly 90% of which are singletons. Study-wide points: Alloreactive sequences that could be traced to unstimulated CD4+ memory cells showed a significant reduction under siplizumab.

This clone was observed a handful of times. Its matching antigen is unknown. Trimming cost V 6 bases and J 4 bases; bases outside gene matches: 4. CDR1 and CDR2 (germline): MNHNY, SVGAGI (reference sequence). CDR3 length: 13 residues. Sequencing was performed on CD4+ T cells sorted from blood. This clonotype was sampled from a human donor in good health. This chain uses TRBV6-6 with TRBJ1-2; 8 positions agree with TRBD1. Written as DNA, the CDR3 is TGTGCCAGCAGCCCGGGACAGGCCTATGGCTACACCTTC. It specifies CASSPGQAYGYTF.